Following are 32 T cell receptor beta chains from one sample sequenced in a study of blood T cells in healthy people across ages. PCR was performed a second time for about 7 to 12 cycles using a sample-barcoded 5' primer and a J-beta primer mix. TCRdb redid the calling of the 5' RACE reads with MiXCR, one entry per CDR3 protein. This table holds 650,000 to 900,000 distinct CDR3 sequences, under 80% found once. The specimen sequenced was blood. Receptors were obtained from a man aged 30 to 45 in good health.

This clonotype has a handful of counts. The chain is built from TRBV29-1 and TRBJ2-1; TRBD2 matches at 8 bases. This CDR3 region has 13 residues. Looked up from germline, CDR1 is SQVTM and CDR2 is ANQGSEA. With V trimmed by 8 bases and J by 6 bases, 9 bases remained unmatched. In DNA, the CDR3 is TGCAGCATCCTCAGCGGGGGTCTCAATGAGCAGTTCTTC. Translating gives CSILSGGLNEQFF.

The DNA for the CDR3 is TGCAGTGCTAGAGGACTTAGCCTGGGATACGAGCAGTACTTC. It is translated as CSARGLSLGYEQYF. This chain connects TRBV20-1 to TRBJ2-7; no definite D call. Germline loops: CDR1 DFQATT, CDR2 SNEGSKA (reference sequence). This CDR3 contains 14 residues. Trimming took 1 base from V and 4 from J, leaving 14 bases between them.

The chain has TRBV7-3 and TRBJ2-3; the match to TRBD1 covers 9 bases. Per the germline V gene, CDR1 is SGHTA and CDR2 is FQGTGA. V lost 4 bases and J lost 5; bases outside the gene matches: 4. This CDR3 is built from 14 residues. The CDR3 DNA is TGTGCCAGCAGCTGGGACAGGGAGGGAGATACGCAGTATTTT. Translating gives CASSWDREGDTQYF. Together with reference TRBV7-3 and TRBJ2-3, the CDR3 gives the full variable domain: GAGVSQTPSNKVTEKGKYVELRCDPISGHTALYWYRQSLGQGPEFLIYFQGTGAADDSGLPNDRFFAVRPEGSVSTLKIQRTERGDSAVYLCASSWDREGDTQYFGPGTRLTVL.

This chain links TRBV2 with TRBJ2-1; D might be TRBD2 (6 bases). The CDR3 length is 16 residues. V was trimmed by 4 bases and J by 0 bases, leaving 13 bases between them. Germline assignment: CDR1 SNHLY and CDR2 FYNNEI. The CDR3 loop reads CASSVGGRYSYNEQFF. The CDR3 DNA sequence: TGTGCCAGCAGTGTGGGAGGCAGGTACTCCTACAATGAGCAGTTCTTC.

The CDR3 loop reads CASSWTTGYEQFF. As DNA, the CDR3 is TGTGCCAGCAGCTGGACGACAGGATATGAGCAGTTCTTC. This rearrangement joins TRBV7-6 to TRBJ2-1, with a possible D match to TRBD1 (6 bases). This CDR3 has 13 residues. V was cut by 4 bases and J by 8 bases, with 12 bases left in between. Germline V gene lookup returns CDR1 SGHVS and CDR2 FNYEAQ.

The chain uses TRBV4-3 and TRBJ2-1; TRBD2 matches at 9 bases. Looked up from germline, CDR1 is LGHNA and CDR2 is YSLEER. This CDR3 spans 14 amino acids. Germline trimming cut 0 bases from V and 12 bases from J; bases unmatched to any gene: 6. In DNA form, the CDR3 reads TGCGCCAGCAGCCAAGATGGCGGGGGGGCGCGGCAGTTCTTC. It translates to CASSQDGGGARQFF.

A few counts support this clonotype. The chain uses TRBV25-1 and TRBJ1-5, with TRBD1 matching 7 bases. The junction had 10 bases not matched to a gene; V was cut back by 4 bases and J by 7 bases. Germline loops: CDR1 MGHDK, CDR2 SYGVNS. The CDR3 spans 15 residues. The CDR3 DNA sequence: TGTGCCAGCAGTGGACCTGGGGACAGACACCAGCCCCAGCATTTT. Its translation is CASSGPGDRHQPQHF.

This sequence joins TRBV6-5 and TRBJ2-3; TRBD2 aligns across 8 bases. Germline CDR1 MNHEY, CDR2 SVGAGI. J was trimmed by 0 bases and V by 4 bases; bases with no gene match: 12. This CDR3 is 18 amino acids long. CDR3 sequence: CASSLVPAGVISTDTQYF. CDR3 DNA: TGTGCCAGCAGTTTAGTACCAGCGGGGGTGATTAGCACAGATACGCAGTATTTT.

This clonotype occurred a few times. The J gene is TRBJ2-5, the V gene TRBV20-1; D is possibly TRBD1 (6 bases). The J call may not be correct, given that the DNA end is closer to TRBJ2-7. Germline V gene lookup returns CDR1 DFQATT and CDR2 SNEGSKA (reference sequence). The CDR3 has 12 amino acids. CDR3 sequence: CSASDRWYEQYF. The CDR3, as DNA: TGCAGTGCTAGCGACAGGTGGTACGAGCAGTACTTC.

This clonotype has a handful of counts. The V call is TRBV12-3 or TRBV12-4, the J call TRBJ1-2; D gene uncertain. There are 11 residues in the CDR3. V gave up 1 base and J gave up 8 bases, with 5 bases separating them. The CDR3: CASSLVGGYTF. CDR3 coding DNA: TGTGCCAGCAGTTTAGTCGGGGGCTACACCTTC.

The gene calls are TRBV6-6 and TRBJ2-1; D gene unclear. CDR3 length: 15 residues. V shed 4 bases and J shed 1 base, with 11 bases lying between them. Germline-derived CDR1 and CDR2 are MNHNY and SVGAGI (reference sequence). This CDR3 is CASSSIVGSYNEQFF. CDR3 sequence (DNA): TGTGCCAGCAGTTCAATAGTTGGGTCCTACAATGAGCAGTTCTTC.

The genes are TRBV29-1 and TRBJ2-7; the D is unclear. Germline assignment: CDR1 SQVTM and CDR2 ANQGSEA. Between the trimmed V and J ends, which lost 3 bases and 4 bases, there was a span of 16 bases. This CDR3 has 14 amino acids. The CDR3 region is CSVEMAGSEYEQYF. The CDR3 nucleotides read TGCAGCGTTGAGATGGCAGGTTCTGAGTACGAGCAGTACTTC.

V is TRBV5-1 and J is TRBJ2-3; D may correspond to TRBD1 or TRBD2 (6 bases each). The CDR3 consists of 16 residues. CDR1 is SGHRS and CDR2 is YFSETQ in the germline V gene. V was clipped by 5 bases and J by 3 bases, with 19 bases between them. CDR3 in amino acids: CASSSRGGRMTDTQYF. The CDR3 coding sequence is TGCGCCAGCAGTTCACGTGGGGGGCGAATGACAGATACGCAGTATTTT.

The genes are TRBV29-1 and TRBJ2-5; 10 nucleotides match TRBD1. V was pared by 6 bases and J by 5 bases, with 6 bases of the junction left unmatched. The CDR3 consists of 13 residues. Germline CDR1 reads SQVTM; CDR2 reads ANQGSEA. The CDR3 loop reads CSVRDRGYETQYF. CDR3 coding DNA: TGCAGCGTCCGGGACAGGGGCTATGAGACCCAGTACTTC. The full variable domain, rest sourced from reference TRBV29-1 and TRBJ2-5, is SAVISQKPSRDICQRGTSLTIQCQVDSQVTMMFWYRQQPGQSLTLIATANQGSEATYESGFVIDKFPISRPNLTFSTLTVSNMSPEDSSIYLCSVRDRGYETQYFGPGTRLLVL.

This rearrangement joins TRBV9 to TRBJ2-3, with D perhaps matching TRBD2 (5 bases). The germline gives CDR1 SGDLS, CDR2 YYNGEE. V gave up 3 bases and J gave up 4 bases, with 15 bases separating them. This CDR3 is 15 amino acids long. CDR3 residues: CASSARRDRSDTQYF. The CDR3 DNA sequence: TGTGCCAGCAGCGCTCGTCGGGATCGGTCAGATACGCAGTATTTT.

In its sample, this clonotype was seen a few times. The chain employs TRBV4-3 and TRBJ2-1; tentatively, D is TRBD1 or TRBD2 (5 bases each). The CDR3 covers 16 residues. Trimming left V 4 bases short and J 5 bases short, with 18 bases between. Germline V CDR1 and CDR2: LGHNA, YSLEER. In DNA, the CDR3 is TGCGCCAGCAGCCGCGACGGGGCTACCGGCGACAATGAGCAGTTCTTC. The encoded protein is CASSRDGATGDNEQFF.

V usage is TRBV25-1 and J usage is TRBJ2-1; TRBD2 matches at 9 bases. The germline V gene has CDR1 MGHDK and CDR2 SYGVNS. The CDR3 runs 14 residues. Trimming at V came to 7 bases and at J to 9 bases, leaving 10 bases not matched to a gene. Here the CDR3 DNA reads TGTGCCAGCACCTATAGCGGGGGAAGTAGTGAGCAGTTCTTC. This codes for CASTYSGGSSEQFF.

This sequence joins TRBV29-1 and TRBJ2-2; the match to TRBD1 covers 7 bases. V lost 7 bases and J lost 2; bases outside the gene matches: 7. The CDR3 length is 14 residues. Germline CDR1 SQVTM, CDR2 ANQGSEA. Here the CDR3 reads CSARTGVNTGELFF. CDR3 coding DNA: TGCAGCGCGAGAACAGGGGTTAACACCGGGGAGCTGTTTTTT.

This chain connects TRBV20-1 to TRBJ2-7; a weak D match, TRBD2 (5 bases). V shed 0 bases and J shed 2 bases, with 14 bases lying between them. The CDR3 has 15 amino acids. Germline V gene lookup returns CDR1 DFQATT and CDR2 SNEGSKA (reference sequence). In DNA form, the CDR3 reads TGCAGTGCTAGAGATCGGGCTAGCCGACCCTACGAGCAGTACTTC. Translation: CSARDRASRPYEQYF.

This chain links TRBV6-2 or TRBV6-3 with TRBJ2-7, with D unclear. The CDR3 contains 11 residues. The germline V and J ends were trimmed by 6 bases and 6 bases, with 9 bases remaining between them. Germline CDR1 and CDR2: MNHEY and SVGEGT. CDR3 amino acids: CASRVLTEQYF. CDR3 in DNA: TGTGCCAGCAGAGTCCTCACCGAGCAGTACTTC.

For this clonotype: At one end, the junction sequence differs from germline, possibly due to a read error. The chain links TRBV7-2 to TRBJ2-4; 8 nucleotides align to TRBD2. The germline V gene encodes CDR1 SGHTA and CDR2 FQGNSA. The CDR3 is 17 residues long. The CDR3 region is CASSLWGGGNAKDIQYF. The CDR3 nucleotides are TGTGCCAGCAGCTTATGGGGCGGGGGGAACGCCAAAGACATTCAGTACTTC. Supplemented by reference TRBV7-2 and TRBJ2-4, the full variable domain reads GAGVSQSPSNKVTEKGKDVELRCDPISGHTALYWYRQSLGQGLEFLIYFQGNSAPDKSGLPSDRFSAERTGGSVSTLTIQRTQQEDSAVYLCASSLWGGGNAKDIQYFGAGTRLSVL.

The chain joins TRBV6-5 to TRBJ2-1; D gene unclear. The CDR3 extends over 13 amino acids. Trimming took off 2 bases at V and 14 bases at J, with 16 bases between the two ends. In germline, CDR1 is MNHEY, CDR2 SVGAGI. The CDR3: CASSYVADGLEFF. CDR3 nucleotide sequence: TGTGCCAGCAGTTACGTGGCTGACGGGCTGGAGTTCTTC.

In this sample, this clonotype turned up once. The genes are TRBV7-9 and TRBJ2-5, with D unclear. CDR3 size: 14 residues. V was cut by 5 bases and J by 1 base, with 11 bases left in between. CDR1 is SEHNR, CDR2 FQNEAQ, per germline (reference sequence). The CDR3 loop is CASSQKSGQETQYF. The CDR3 DNA follows: TGTGCCAGCAGCCAAAAGTCAGGCCAAGAGACCCAGTACTTC. Together with reference TRBV7-9 and TRBJ2-5, the CDR3 gives the full variable domain: DTGVSQNPRHKITKRGQNVTFRCDPISEHNRLYWYRQTLGQGPEFLTYFQNEAQLEKSRLLSDRFSAERPKGSFSTLEIQRTEQGDSAMYLCASSQKSGQETQYFGPGTRLLVL.

The genes are TRBV27 and TRBJ2-7, with 8 bases that match TRBD1. V trimming: 9 bases; J trimming: 2 bases; junction bases outside the gene matches: 9. The germline V gene encodes CDR1 MNHEY and CDR2 SMNVEV (reference sequence). This CDR3 spans 14 amino acids. Here the CDR3 DNA reads TGTGCCAGTTCGACAGGGGAAGGGACCTACGAGCAGTACTTC. Amino acids: CASSTGEGTYEQYF.

This rearrangement joins TRBV12-3 or TRBV12-4 to TRBJ1-6, with D unresolved. Deletions cut 8 bases from V and 4 bases from J, with 12 bases between. The CDR3 consists of 14 residues. The CDR3 region has the DNA TGTGCCAGCGGAGCAGGCCAGTATAATTCACCCCTCCACTTT. This codes for CASGAGQYNSPLHF.

The chain carries TRBV5-1 and TRBJ2-3, with unresolved D. The CDR3 has 14 residues. Germline-derived CDR1 and CDR2 are SGHRS and YFSETQ. With 0 bases removed from V and 6 bases from J, the gap between germline ends came to 11 bases. CDR3 coding DNA: TGCGCCAGCAGCTTGGAACCGCCCGTGGATACGCAGTATTTT. Translated, it gives CASSLEPPVDTQYF. Using reference TRBV5-1 and TRBJ2-3 for the parts outside the CDR3, the full variable domain is KAGVTQTPRYLIKTRGQQVTLSCSPISGHRSVSWYQQTPGQGLQFLFEYFSETQRNKGNFPGRFSGRQFSNSRSEMNVSTLELGDSALYLCASSLEPPVDTQYFGPGTRLTVL.

The table lists this clonotype with a few counts. This chain links TRBV28 with TRBJ2-5; D is uncertain. Germline-derived CDR1 and CDR2 are MDHEN and SYDVKM. The V end lost 3 bases, the J end lost 1 base, and 6 bases lay between the germline ends. There are 13 residues in the CDR3. CDR3 bases: TGTGCCAGCAGTTTCGGTATCCAAGAGACCCAGTACTTC. Translated: CASSFGIQETQYF. The variable domain in full, completed from reference TRBV28 and TRBJ2-5, reads DVKVTQSSRYLVKRTGEKVFLECVQDMDHENMFWYRQDPGLGLRLIYFSYDVKMKEKGDIPEGYSVSREKKERFSLILESASTNQTSMYLCASSFGIQETQYFGPGTRLLVL.

There are a few counts of this clonotype. V gene TRBV28 combines with J gene TRBJ2-4, with D uncertain. The closer fit of TRBJ2-5 to the DNA end suggests the J call may be wrong. The length of the CDR3 is 13 residues. Germline V gene sequence: CDR1 MDHEN, CDR2 SYDVKM. This chain's CDR3 is CASSLTGLETQYF. The DNA of the CDR3 is TGTGCCAGCAGTTTAACGGGTTTGGAGACCCAGTACTTC.

The CDR3 protein is CSASKGQETQFF. The CDR3 DNA follows: TGCAGTGCTAGTAAAGGGCAAGAGACCCAGTTCTTC. This rearrangement joins TRBV20-1 to TRBJ2-5; the D is unclear. The end of the DNA fits TRBJ2-1 better, so the J call may be wrong. This CDR3 contains 12 residues. Germline V lookup: CDR1 DFQATT, CDR2 SNEGSKA (reference sequence).

This clonotype has just a few counts. The chain employs TRBV28 and TRBJ2-7, with D possibly matching TRBD2 (6 bases). Trimming took 6 bases from V and 0 from J, leaving 12 bases between them. Germline V gene sequence: CDR1 MDHEN, CDR2 SYDVKM. The CDR3 spans 14 residues. CDR3 protein: CASRRAGSSYEQYF. The CDR3, as DNA: TGTGCCAGCAGGCGGGCCGGGAGCTCCTACGAGCAGTACTTC.

Remarks on this clonotype: A junction boundary mismatches the germline segment, possibly from a read error. The chain recombines TRBV7-9 with TRBJ2-1; 7 bases map to TRBD2. The CDR3 contains 14 residues. CDR1 and CDR2 (germline): SEHNR, FQNEAQ (reference sequence). CDR3 loop: CASSLAIRGDQQFF. CDR3 DNA sequence: TGTGCCAGCAGCCTAGCAATACGGGGGGATCAGCAGTTCTTC.

Concerning this clonotype: Just one base apart from a much larger clone, this may be a read error. The J gene is TRBJ1-4, the V gene TRBV15, with a possible D match to TRBD1 (5 bases). The CDR3 has 13 residues. The V gene's germline CDR1 is LNHNV and CDR2 YYDKDF (reference sequence). The CDR3 spells CAASTRVGEKLFF. The CDR3 bases are TGTGCCGCCAGCACCAGGGTTGGTGAAAAACTGTTTTTT.